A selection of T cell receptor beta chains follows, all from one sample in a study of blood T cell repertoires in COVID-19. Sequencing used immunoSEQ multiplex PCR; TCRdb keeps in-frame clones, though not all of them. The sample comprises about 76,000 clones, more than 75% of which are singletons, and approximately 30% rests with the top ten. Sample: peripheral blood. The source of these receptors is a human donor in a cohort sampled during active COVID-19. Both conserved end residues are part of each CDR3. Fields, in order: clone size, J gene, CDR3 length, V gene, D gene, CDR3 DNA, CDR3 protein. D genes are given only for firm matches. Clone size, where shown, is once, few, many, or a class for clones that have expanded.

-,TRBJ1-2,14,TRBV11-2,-,TGTGCCAGCAGCGTAACAGGGACTAACTATGGCTACACCTTC,CASSVTGTNYGYTF
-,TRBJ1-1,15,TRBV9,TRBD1,TGTGCCAGCAGCCCCGTCGGACAGGGGAGGTCTGAAGCTTTCTTT,CASSPVGQGRSEAFF
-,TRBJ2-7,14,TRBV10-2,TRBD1,TGCGCCAGCTCTTGGACAGGCGTCCTCTACGAGCAGTACTTC,CASSWTGVLYEQYF
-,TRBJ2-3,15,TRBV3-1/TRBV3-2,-,TGTGCCAGCAGCCCCGGGGTCCAGGGCACAGATACGCAGTATTTT,CASSPGVQGTDTQYF
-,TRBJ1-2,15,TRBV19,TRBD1,TGTGCCAGTAGCCCGGGACAGGGGGCGCCTTTTGGCTACACCTTC,CASSPGQGAPFGYTF
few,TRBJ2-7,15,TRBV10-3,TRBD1,TGTGCCATCAGTGCACCGGGACAGGGGACCTACGAGCAGTACTTC,CAISAPGQGTYEQYF
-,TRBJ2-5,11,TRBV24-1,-,TGTGCCACCAGTGGCGGAGAGACCCAGTACTTC,CATSGGETQYF
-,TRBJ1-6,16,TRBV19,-,TGTGCCAGTAGTATCCCTCTCCGGGACACTGGTTCACCCCTCCACTTT,CASSIPLRDTGSPLHF
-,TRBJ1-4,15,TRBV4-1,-,TGCGCCAGCAGCCAAGGGACCAGGGGAGCTGAAAAACTGTTTTTT,CASSQGTRGAEKLFF
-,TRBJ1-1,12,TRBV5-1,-,TGCGCCAGCAGCCTAACAGGCGTCGAAGCTTTCTTT,CASSLTGVEAFF
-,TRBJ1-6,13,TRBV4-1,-,TGCGCCAGCAGCCAAGACAGAAATTCACCCCTCCACTTT,CASSQDRNSPLHF
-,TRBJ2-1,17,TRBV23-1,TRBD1,TGCGCCAGCAGTCAAGAGGGACAGGGGAGCTCCTACAATGAGCAGTTCTTC,CASSQEGQGSSYNEQFF
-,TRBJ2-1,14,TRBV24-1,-,TGTGCCACCAGTGATTCGGTAGACAGCGATGAGCAGTTCTTC,CATSDSVDSDEQFF
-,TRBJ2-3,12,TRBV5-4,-,TGTGCCAGCAGCCGGACTGCAGATACGCAGTATTTT,CASSRTADTQYF
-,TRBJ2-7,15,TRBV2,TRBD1,TGTGCCAGCAGTGAAAGCGGGACAGGGGCCTACGAGCAGTACTTC,CASSESGTGAYEQYF
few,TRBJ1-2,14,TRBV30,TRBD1,TGTGCCTGGACCTCTCCGGACAGGGGACACGGCTACACCTTC,CAWTSPDRGHGYTF
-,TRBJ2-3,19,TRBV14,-,TGTGCCAGCAGCGCGCCCCCAGGCCGCGGCAGGGGTGGCACAGATACGCAGTATTTT,CASSAPPGRGRGGTDTQYF
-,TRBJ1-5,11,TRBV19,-,TGTGCTGCAGGGAGCAATCAGCCCCAGCATTTT,CAAGSNQPQHF
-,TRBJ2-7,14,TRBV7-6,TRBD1,TGTGCCAGCAGCTTTAGGACAGGGGGCTCCGAGCAGTACTTC,CASSFRTGGSEQYF
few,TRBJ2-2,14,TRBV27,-,TGTGCCAGCCGACAAAGGATGAACACCGGGGAGCTGTTTTTT,CASRQRMNTGELFF
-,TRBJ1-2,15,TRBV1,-,TGCACCAGCAGCCAAGATCGACTCCAGCTCTATGGCTACACCTTC,CTSSQDRLQLYGYTF
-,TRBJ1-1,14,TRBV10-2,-,TGCGCCAGCAGAGGGGGGGGACGGAGCACTGAAGCTTTCTTT,CASRGGGRSTEAFF
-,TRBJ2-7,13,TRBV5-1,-,TGCGCCAGCAGCTTGGCGGACAACACTGAGCAGTACTTC,CASSLADNTEQYF
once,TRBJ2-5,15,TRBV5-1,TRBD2,TGCGCCAGCAGCCTCTTAGCGGGGGGGCTGAAGACCCAGTACTTC,CASSLLAGGLKTQYF
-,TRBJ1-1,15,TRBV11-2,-,TGTGCCAGCAGCTTAGGTGTCGGAGGTGACACTGAAGCTTTCTTT,CASSLGVGGDTEAFF
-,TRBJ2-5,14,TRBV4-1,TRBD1,TGCGCCAGCCGTTCCTACAGGGGCCAAGAGACCCAGTACTTC,CASRSYRGQETQYF
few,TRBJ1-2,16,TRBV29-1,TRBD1,TGCAGCGTTCGCACGACAGGGGCGTCAGGGTACTATGGCTACACCTTC,CSVRTTGASGYYGYTF
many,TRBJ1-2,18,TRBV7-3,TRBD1,TGTGCCAGCAGCTCACGGACAGGGGGCTCCTTCATTCGGTATGGCTACACCTTC,CASSSRTGGSFIRYGYTF
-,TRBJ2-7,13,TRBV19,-,TGTGCCAGTAGAGGGCCGGGAACCTACGAGCAGTACTTC,CASRGPGTYEQYF
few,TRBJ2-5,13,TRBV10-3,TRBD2,TGTGCCACTAGCGGGGGGTGGCAAGAGACCCAGTACTTC,CATSGGWQETQYF
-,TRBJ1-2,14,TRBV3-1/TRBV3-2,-,TGTGCCAGCAGCCAAGGTACAGGTTCCTATGGCTACACCTTC,CASSQGTGSYGYTF
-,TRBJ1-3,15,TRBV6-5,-,TGTGCCAGCAGTCGGGGAGGGCTCTCTGGAAACACCATATATTTT,CASSRGGLSGNTIYF
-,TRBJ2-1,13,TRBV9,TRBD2,TGTGCCAGCAGTCCGGGGGGTGGGAATGAGCAGTTCTTC,CASSPGGGNEQFF
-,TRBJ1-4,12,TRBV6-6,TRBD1,TGTGCCAGCAGTTGGGACAGGGAAAAACTGTTTTTT,CASSWDREKLFF
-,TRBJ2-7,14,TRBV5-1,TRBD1,TGCGCCAGCAGAGAGTGGACAGGGGACTACGAGCAGTACTTC,CASREWTGDYEQYF
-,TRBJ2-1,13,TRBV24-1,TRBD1,TGTGCCACCCCGGGACAGGCCTACAATGAGCAGTTCTTC,CATPGQAYNEQFF
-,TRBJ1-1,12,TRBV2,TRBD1,TGTGCCAGCAGTAAGGACAGGGGTGAAGCTTTCTTT,CASSKDRGEAFF
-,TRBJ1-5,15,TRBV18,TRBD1,TGTGCCAGCTCACCACAGGGGGCTAGCAATCAGCCCCAGCATTTT,CASSPQGASNQPQHF
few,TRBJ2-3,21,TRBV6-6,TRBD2,TGTGCCAGCAGTCTTCAACCGGGACTAGCGGGGGGCCTGGGATTCACAGATACGCAGTATTTT,CASSLQPGLAGGLGFTDTQYF
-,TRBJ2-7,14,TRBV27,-,TGTGCCAGCAGTTTACGAGCAGGCCCCTACGAGCAGTACTTC,CASSLRAGPYEQYF
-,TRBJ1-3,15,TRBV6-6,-,TGTGCCAGCAGTTACTCGATCGGACAAGGAAACACCATATATTTT,CASSYSIGQGNTIYF
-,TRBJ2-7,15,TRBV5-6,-,TGTGCCAGCAGCTTGGTGGCAGAAAAAACCTACGAGCAGTACTTC,CASSLVAEKTYEQYF
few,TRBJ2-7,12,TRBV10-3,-,TGTGCCATCAGTGAGACAGCATACGAGCAGTACTTC,CAISETAYEQYF
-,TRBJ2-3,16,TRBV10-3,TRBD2,TGTGCCATCAGTGTTACGGCGGGGGAGGATACAGATACGCAGTATTTT,CAISVTAGEDTDTQYF
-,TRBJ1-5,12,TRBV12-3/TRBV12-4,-,TGTGCCAGCAGCTACAGATATCAGCCCCAGCATTTT,CASSYRYQPQHF
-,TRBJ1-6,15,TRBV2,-,TGTGCCAGCAGTCCGAACACGGCGGGGGAGTCACCCCTCCACTTT,CASSPNTAGESPLHF
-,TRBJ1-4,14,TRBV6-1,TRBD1,TGTGCCAGCAGTGAGGGGACAGGGTACGAAAAACTGTTTTTT,CASSEGTGYEKLFF
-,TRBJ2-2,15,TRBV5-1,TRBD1,TGCGCCAGCAGCTTCAGGACAGGGGGGACCGGGGAGCTGTTTTTT,CASSFRTGGTGELFF
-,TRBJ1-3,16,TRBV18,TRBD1,TGTGCCAGCTCACCATCCCGACAGGGTTCGGGAAACACCATATATTTT,CASSPSRQGSGNTIYF